The 30 T cell receptor beta chains presented below share a single source sample, sequenced in a study of graft-versus-host responses after intestinal transplantation. Repertoires were generated with immunoSEQ multiplex PCR, while TCRdb's copy carries only in-frame clones and drops some. The data hold tens of thousands of clones, with about 89% observed a single time. These TCRs are of unknown antigen specificity. The source was unstimulated CD4+ T cells sorted from spleen or lymph node cells, collected before intestinal transplant. The receptor set was obtained from a human donor who received an intestinal transplant.

This chain connects TRBV2 to TRBJ1-5; 8 positions agree with TRBD1. This CDR3 region has 14 residues. V lost 6 bases and J lost 1; bases outside the gene matches: 2. The germline V gene encodes CDR1 SNHLY and CDR2 FYNNEI. The CDR3 sequence: CASRGQGSNQPQHF. Written as DNA, the CDR3 is TGTGCCAGCAGAGGACAGGGAAGCAATCAGCCCCAGCATTTT.

The V and J genes are TRBV6-5 and TRBJ2-3; 11 bases agree with TRBD2. V was pared by 2 bases and J by 6 bases, with 4 bases of the junction left unmatched. The length of the CDR3 is 15 residues. Germline values: CDR1 MNHEY, CDR2 SVGAGI. This chain's CDR3 is CASSYLAGGGDTQYF. The CDR3 bases are TGTGCCAGCAGTTACCTAGCGGGGGGCGGGGATACGCAGTATTTT.

The genes are TRBV6-5 and TRBJ1-1; D unclear. The CDR3 has 14 residues. Trimming removed 5 bases at V and 1 base at J, with 11 bases between. Per the germline V gene, CDR1 is MNHEY and CDR2 is SVGAGI. This CDR3 reads CASSTTAKNTEAFF. The CDR3 region has the DNA TGTGCCAGCAGTACCACCGCTAAGAACACTGAAGCTTTCTTT.

The chain joins TRBV2 to TRBJ1-5; D perhaps matches TRBD1 (5 bases). The germline V and J ends were trimmed by 5 bases and 0 bases, with 17 bases remaining between them. CDR1 is SNHLY, CDR2 FYNNEI, per germline. CDR3 length: 17 amino acids. CDR3 in DNA: TGTGCCAGCAGTTTTGGTACAGGTCTTTATAGCAATCAGCCCCAGCATTTT. As protein: CASSFGTGLYSNQPQHF.

This clone was detected a few times. The chain combines TRBV5-4 with TRBJ1-2; TRBD1 matches 8 bases. V shed 4 bases and J 8 bases; nucleotides not matched to a gene: 7. This CDR3 comprises 13 residues. CDR1 and CDR2 (germline): SGHNT, YYREEE (reference sequence). CDR3 coding DNA: TGTGCCAGCAGCCTGGACAGGGAGGGGGGCTACACCTTC. Residues: CASSLDREGGYTF.

This clone appeared once. The chain couples TRBV5-4 to TRBJ2-3; no clear D. The V gene lost 2 bases and the J gene lost 6 bases, with 10 bases spanning the gap. Germline lookup yields CDR1 SGHNT and CDR2 YYREEE (reference sequence). There are 13 residues in the CDR3. The CDR3 sequence: CASSFGLSDTQYF. The CDR3 DNA reads TGTGCCAGCAGCTTTGGGCTATCCGATACGCAGTATTTT.

The chain joins TRBV18 to TRBJ2-7; TRBD2 might be the D (6 bases). V was pared by 3 bases and J by 5 bases, with 17 bases between. Per the germline V gene, CDR1 is KGHSH and CDR2 is LQKENI. The CDR3 has 15 amino acids. The CDR3 DNA is TGTGCCAGCTCACCTATAGGGACTGCCGGAAACGAGCAGTACTTC. The encoded protein is CASSPIGTAGNEQYF.

DNA for the CDR3: TGTGCCACCAGCAGAGCCCGGACAGGGGGCGGTGAGACCCAGTACTTC. This translates into CATSRARTGGGETQYF. The V gene is TRBV15, the J gene TRBJ2-5; 11 nucleotides match TRBD1. V trimming: 1 base; J trimming: 5 bases; junction bases outside the gene matches: 6. The CDR3 has 16 amino acids. The germline V gene encodes CDR1 LNHNV and CDR2 YYDKDF (reference sequence).

V and J are TRBV7-3 and TRBJ2-1; 7 positions match TRBD1. The V and J ends lost 5 bases and 6 bases, in that order; junction bases with no gene match: 4. CDR3 length: 13 residues. Germline V gene data show CDR1 as SGHTA and CDR2 as FQGTGA. This CDR3 reads CASSRDSFNEQFF. CDR3 nucleotide sequence: TGTGCCAGCAGCCGGGACAGCTTCAATGAGCAGTTCTTC.

The chain has TRBV29-1 and TRBJ1-3, with a weak D call TRBD1 (5 bases). Germline CDR1 reads SQVTM; CDR2 reads ANQGSEA. The CDR3 runs to 14 residues. Trimming stripped 7 bases from V and 0 bases from J, with 13 bases between. DNA for the CDR3: TGCAGCGCCCGCCGCGGGGGCTCTGGAAACACCATATATTTT. It specifies CSARRGGSGNTIYF.

The genes are TRBV13 and TRBJ2-2, with D possibly being TRBD1 (6 bases). The V end was cut by 0 bases, the J end by 1 base, with 6 bases between. The CDR3 length is 15 residues. Germline values: CDR1 PRHDT, CDR2 FYEKMQ (reference sequence). CDR3 loop: CASSLGDRNTGELFF. As DNA, the CDR3 is TGTGCCAGCAGCTTAGGGGACAGGAACACCGGGGAGCTGTTTTTT. The full variable domain, its missing parts supplied by reference TRBV13 and TRBJ2-2, is AAGVIQSPRHLIKEKRETATLKCYPIPRHDTVYWYQQGPGQDPQFLISFYEKMQSDKGSIPDRFSAQQFSDYHSELNMSSLELGDSALYFCASSLGDRNTGELFFGEGSRLTVL.

The V call is TRBV19, the J call TRBJ1-4; no clear D. The V end lost 5 bases, the J end lost 5 bases, and 9 bases lay between the germline ends. This CDR3 is 13 amino acids long. CDR1 is LNHDA and CDR2 is SQIVND in the germline V gene (reference sequence). The CDR3 nucleotides read TGTGCCAGTAGTCCCACGAGAAATGAAAAACTGTTTTTT. Its protein is CASSPTRNEKLFF.

The V call is TRBV11-2, the J call TRBJ1-1; D not resolved. The CDR3 is 14 residues long. CDR1 SGHAT and CDR2 FQNNGV come from the germline V gene. V gave up 4 bases and J gave up 2 bases, with 11 bases separating them. CDR3 in DNA: TGTGCCAGCAGCTCAGGACTAATCAACACTGAAGCTTTCTTT. Amino acids: CASSSGLINTEAFF.

V is TRBV6-1 and J is TRBJ1-2, with a possible D match to TRBD1 (5 bases). The CDR3 extends over 12 amino acids. Germline CDR1 and CDR2: MNHNS and SASEGT. Trimming removed 3 bases at V and 8 bases at J, with 10 bases between. Written as DNA, the CDR3 is TGTGCCAGCAGTGAGAATCAGGGCGGCTACACCTTC. Translated, it gives CASSENQGGYTF.

The chain employs TRBV5-1 and TRBJ2-2; possibly TRBD1 for D (6 bases). Germline V gene sequence: CDR1 SGHRS, CDR2 YFSETQ. The CDR3 consists of 15 residues. Trimming removed 1 base at V and 1 base at J, with 8 bases between. CDR3 sequence (DNA): TGCGCCAGCAGCTTGACAGGGAAGAACACCGGGGAGCTGTTTTTT. Its protein is CASSLTGKNTGELFF.

This chain uses TRBV30 with TRBJ2-3, with 7 bases that match TRBD2. Germline V CDR1 and CDR2: GTSNPN, SVGIG (reference sequence). The CDR3 contains 16 residues. V lost 2 bases, J lost 3 bases, and 11 bases stayed unmatched. CDR3 loop: CAWSLADRLLTDTQYF. DNA of the CDR3: TGTGCCTGGAGTCTAGCGGACCGCCTTTTGACAGATACGCAGTATTTT. The full variable domain, its missing parts supplied by reference TRBV30 and TRBJ2-3, is SQTIHQWPATLVQPVGSPLSLECTVEGTSNPNLYWYRQAAGRGLQLLFYSVGIGQISSEVPQNLSASRPQDRQFILSSKKLLLSDSGFYLCAWSLADRLLTDTQYFGPGTRLTVL.

This chain uses TRBV2 with TRBJ2-3, with 8 bases matching TRBD2. Trimming cost V 1 base and J 0 bases; bases outside gene matches: 3. Per the germline V gene, CDR1 is SNHLY and CDR2 is FYNNEI. The CDR3 is 16 amino acids. The CDR3 sequence: CASSEEAGASTDTQYF. CDR3 DNA: TGTGCCAGCAGTGAAGAAGCGGGGGCGAGCACAGATACGCAGTATTTT.

The chain joins TRBV18 to TRBJ2-5; TRBD1 might be the D (6 bases). The CDR3 runs to 16 residues. V lost 0 bases and J lost 4, with 15 bases in between. The germline V gene encodes CDR1 KGHSH and CDR2 LQKENI. The CDR3 loop is CASSPPGALGPETQYF. For the CDR3, the DNA is TGTGCCAGCTCACCACCGGGGGCTTTGGGTCCAGAGACCCAGTACTTC.

The chain recombines TRBV7-2 with TRBJ1-2; 11 nucleotides match TRBD1. The ends lost 5 bases at V and 4 bases at J; junction bases unmatched: 6. The germline CDR1 and CDR2 sequences are SGHTA and FQGNSA. The CDR3 contains 15 residues. CDR3 in amino acids: CASSPGTGGFYGYTF. As DNA, the CDR3 is TGTGCCAGCAGCCCGGGGACAGGGGGTTTCTATGGCTACACCTTC.

This chain connects TRBV30 to TRBJ1-2, with D possibly matching TRBD1 (5 bases). The CDR3 contains 14 residues. V lost 2 bases and J lost 8, with 18 bases in between. Germline V lookup: CDR1 GTSNPN, CDR2 SVGIG (reference sequence). The CDR3 region is CAWSNFQGIEGYTF. In DNA form, the CDR3 reads TGTGCCTGGAGTAATTTCCAGGGAATTGAGGGCTACACCTTC.

V is TRBV10-3 and J is TRBJ1-2; D remains unclear. V lost 4 bases and J 1 base, leaving 10 bases between the germline ends. The germline V gene encodes CDR1 ENHRY and CDR2 SYGVKD. This CDR3 has 14 residues. The CDR3 DNA is TGTGCCATCAGTGCGGCGGGGATTAACTATGGCTACACCTTC. Its protein is CAISAAGINYGYTF.

V usage is TRBV11-1 and J usage is TRBJ2-7, with D maybe TRBD1 (6 bases). The CDR3 length is 14 residues. V lost 5 bases to trimming and J lost 6 bases, with 17 bases between them. Germline CDR1 and CDR2: SGHAT and FQDESV (reference sequence). This CDR3 reads CASSPFQDRSEQYF. The DNA for the CDR3 is TGTGCCAGCAGCCCTTTCCAAGACAGGTCCGAGCAGTACTTC.

The chain employs TRBV2 and TRBJ2-2, with 11 bases lining up with TRBD2. Germline V gene lookup returns CDR1 SNHLY and CDR2 FYNNEI. V was clipped by 6 bases and J by 7 bases; unmatched bases: 10. There are 16 residues in the CDR3. In DNA, the CDR3 is TGTGCCAGCAGCGGGGGTACTAGCGGGAGTCGCGGGGAGCTGTTTTTT. Its translation: CASSGGTSGSRGELFF. The full variable domain, in which reference TRBV2 and TRBJ2-2 provide the parts outside the CDR3, is EPEVTQTPSHQVTQMGQEVILRCVPISNHLYFYWYRQILGQKVEFLVSFYNNEISEKSEIFDDQFSVERPDGSNFTLKIRSTKLEDSAMYFCASSGGTSGSRGELFFGEGSRLTVL.

CDR3 loop: CASSSTGGLRYEQYF. DNA for the CDR3: TGTGCCAGCAGCTCCACAGGGGGATTAAGGTACGAGCAGTACTTC. This chain joins TRBV5-6 and TRBJ2-7; 8 positions agree with TRBD1. V lost 3 bases to trimming and J lost 4 bases; unmatched junction nucleotides: 9. This CDR3 is built from 15 residues. Germline V gives CDR1 SGHDT, CDR2 YYEEEE. The whole variable domain, filled in from reference TRBV5-6 and TRBJ2-7, reads DAGVTQSPTHLIKTRGQQVTLRCSPKSGHDTVSWYQQALGQGPQFIFQYYEEEERQRGNFPDRFSGHQFPNYSSELNVNALLLGDSALYLCASSSTGGLRYEQYFGPGTRLTVT.

This chain connects TRBV28 to TRBJ1-2, with 10 bases lining up with TRBD1. J gave up 4 bases and V 5 bases, and 13 bases lay outside the gene matches. The V gene's germline CDR1 is MDHEN and CDR2 SYDVKM. The CDR3 length is 17 residues. Written as DNA, the CDR3 is TGTGCCAGCAGTCTATCGGGACAGGGGAAAGGTGTCTATGGCTACACCTTC. It yields the protein CASSLSGQGKGVYGYTF.

The chain uses TRBV7-9 and TRBJ2-5, with D perhaps matching TRBD1 (6 bases). The CDR3 totals 14 residues. In germline, CDR1 is SEHNR, CDR2 FQNEAQ (reference sequence). V was shortened by 4 bases and J by 0 bases, with 9 bases between the two germline ends. CDR3 DNA: TGTGCCAGCAGCTCCGGACAGTACCAAGAGACCCAGTACTTC. It encodes CASSSGQYQETQYF.

V gene TRBV18 combines with J gene TRBJ2-7, with D perhaps TRBD2 (6 bases). The CDR3 sequence is 16 residues long. The germline gives CDR1 KGHSH, CDR2 LQKENI. The V end was cut by 2 bases, the J end by 2 bases, with 16 bases between. The CDR3: CASSPNLQPGAYEQYF. The CDR3 nucleotides are TGTGCCAGCTCACCAAACCTACAGCCGGGGGCCTACGAGCAGTACTTC.

The rearrangement links TRBV28 to TRBJ2-6, with D possibly TRBD2 on 5 matching bases. Germline V lookup: CDR1 MDHEN, CDR2 SYDVKM. V gave up 1 base and J gave up 4 bases, with 17 bases separating them. The CDR3 is made up of 18 amino acids. CDR3 DNA sequence: TGTGCCAGCAGTTTATCCCGGACGGGGTCTCTAGGGGCCAACGTCCTGACTTTC. It is translated as CASSLSRTGSLGANVLTF. The full variable domain, in which reference TRBV28 and TRBJ2-6 provide the parts outside the CDR3, is DVKVTQSSRYLVKRTGEKVFLECVQDMDHENMFWYRQDPGLGLRLIYFSYDVKMKEKGDIPEGYSVSREKKERFSLILESASTNQTSMYLCASSLSRTGSLGANVLTFGAGSRLTVL.

The rearrangement uses TRBV29-1 and TRBJ2-1; 14 bases are shared with TRBD2. Germline values: CDR1 SQVTM, CDR2 ANQGSEA. CDR3 length: 15 amino acids. J gave up 9 bases and V 2 bases, and 6 bases lay outside the gene matches. The CDR3 DNA is TGCAGCGTTGAATGGCCCGGACTAGCGGGAGGTGAGCAGTTCTTC. Encoded protein: CSVEWPGLAGGEQFF.

The chain recombines TRBV20-1 with TRBJ1-2, with 9 bases matching TRBD1. Germline V gene lookup returns CDR1 DFQATT and CDR2 SNEGSKA (reference sequence). Trimming at V came to 6 bases and at J to 7 bases, leaving 3 bases not matched to a gene. The CDR3 consists of 11 residues. The CDR3 sequence is CSAGQGTGYTF. DNA of the CDR3: TGCAGTGCGGGACAGGGAACTGGCTACACCTTC.